This TCR beta chain was captured in a study of cytomegalovirus exposure and HLA in healthy donors. Study-wide results and limits: The likely origin of a cluster of highly shared sequence variants was a sequencing artifact.

With regard to this clone: The antigen is unknown.

PCR used 60 Vbeta primers and 13 Jbeta primers. The table came from immunoSEQ multiplex PCR; TCRdb's copy has only in-frame clones and leaves some out. The sample has about 110,000 clones, over 65% seen once. This clonotype originated in a man in his thirties or forties in good health and CMV-seropositive. Sequences were obtained from PBMCs.

The CDR3: CASSLGAHEQYF. In DNA, the CDR3 is TGTGCCAGCAGCTTAGGGGCTCACGAGCAGTACTTC. The chain employs TRBV7-9 and TRBJ2-7; no reliable D call. V was pared by 1 base and J by 5 bases, with 6 bases between. This CDR3 spans 12 amino acids. From germline, CDR1 is SEHNR and CDR2 FQNEAQ (reference sequence). The variable domain in full, with the rest retrieved from reference TRBV7-9 and TRBJ2-7, is DTGVSQNPRHKITKRGQNVTFRCDPISEHNRLYWYRQTLGQGPEFLTYFQNEAQLEKSRLLSDRFSAERPKGSFSTLEIQRTEQGDSAMYLCASSLGAHEQYFGPGTRLTVT.